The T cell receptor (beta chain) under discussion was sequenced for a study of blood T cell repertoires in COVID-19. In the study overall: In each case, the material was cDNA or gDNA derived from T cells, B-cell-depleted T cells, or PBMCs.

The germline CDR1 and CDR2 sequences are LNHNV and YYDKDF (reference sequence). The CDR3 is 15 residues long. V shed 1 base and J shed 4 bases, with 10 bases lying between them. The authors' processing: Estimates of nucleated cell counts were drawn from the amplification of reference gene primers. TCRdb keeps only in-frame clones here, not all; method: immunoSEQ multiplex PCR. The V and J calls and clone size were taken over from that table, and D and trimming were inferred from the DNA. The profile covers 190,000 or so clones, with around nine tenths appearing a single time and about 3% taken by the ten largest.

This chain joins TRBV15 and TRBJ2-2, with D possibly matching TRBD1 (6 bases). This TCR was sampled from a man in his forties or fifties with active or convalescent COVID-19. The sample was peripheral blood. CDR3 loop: CATSRGQAGTGELFF. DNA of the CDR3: TGTGCCACCAGCAGAGGACAGGCGGGCACCGGGGAGCTGTTTTTT.